This T cell receptor (beta chain) was profiled in a study of CD8+ T cells in alopecia areata. Sorting separated CD4+ and CD8+ T cells out of PBMCs. The CDR3 has 17 amino acids. Deletions cut 0 bases from V and 0 bases from J, with 10 bases between. CDR1 and CDR2 from the germline V gene are SGDLS and YYNGEE. Worth noting for this clone: Antigen specificity is unknown.

The study's findings and limits: Scalp lesions, especially in alopecia totalis/universalis, had higher clonality than normal scalp.

Extracted RNA was reverse transcribed, and the resulting cDNA served as sequencing template. The data were produced by immunoSEQ multiplex PCR, yet TCRdb's version contains in-frame clones alone and is incomplete. The sample yields about 140,000 clones, 62% seen once. The rearrangement links TRBV9 to TRBJ2-6; D unclear. The TCR sequence derives from a human donor in good health. Sample: CD8+ T cells sorted from blood. CDR3 DNA: TGTGCCAGCAGCGTAGATCCCTCACTCTCTGGGGCCAACGTCCTGACTTTC. Amino acids: CASSVDPSLSGANVLTF. The full variable domain, in which reference TRBV9 and TRBJ2-6 provide the parts outside the CDR3, is DSGVTQTPKHLITATGQRVTLRCSPRSGDLSVYWYQQSLDQGLQFLIQYYNGEERAKGNILERFSAQQFPDLHSELNLSSLELGDSALYFCASSVDPSLSGANVLTFGAGSRLTVL.